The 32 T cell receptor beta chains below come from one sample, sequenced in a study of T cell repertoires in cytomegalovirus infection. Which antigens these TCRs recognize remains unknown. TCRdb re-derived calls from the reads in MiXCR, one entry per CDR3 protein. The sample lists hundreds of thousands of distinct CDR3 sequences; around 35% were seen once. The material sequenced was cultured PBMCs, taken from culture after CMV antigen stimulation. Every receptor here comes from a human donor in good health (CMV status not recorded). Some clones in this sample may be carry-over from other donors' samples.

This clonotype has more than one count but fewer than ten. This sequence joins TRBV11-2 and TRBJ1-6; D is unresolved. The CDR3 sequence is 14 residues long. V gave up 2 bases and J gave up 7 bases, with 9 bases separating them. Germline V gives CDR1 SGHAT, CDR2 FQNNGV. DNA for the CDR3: TGTGCCAGCAGCTTATTGGACCGAAATTCACCCCTCCACTTT. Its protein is CASSLLDRNSPLHF.

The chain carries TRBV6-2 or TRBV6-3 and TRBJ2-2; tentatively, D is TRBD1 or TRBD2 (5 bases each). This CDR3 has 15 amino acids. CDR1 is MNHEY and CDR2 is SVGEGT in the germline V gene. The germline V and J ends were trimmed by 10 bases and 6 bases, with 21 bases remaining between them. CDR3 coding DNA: TGTGCCATCCGGGGTACGACCCCCAGGGCCGGGGAGCTGTTTTTT. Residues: CAIRGTTPRAGELFF.

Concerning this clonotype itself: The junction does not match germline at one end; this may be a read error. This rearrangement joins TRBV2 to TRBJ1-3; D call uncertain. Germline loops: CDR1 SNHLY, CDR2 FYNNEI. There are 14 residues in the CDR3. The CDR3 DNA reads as TGTGCCAGCAGGGAGCGCTCCTCTGGAAACACCAGATATTTT. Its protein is CASRERSSGNTRYF.

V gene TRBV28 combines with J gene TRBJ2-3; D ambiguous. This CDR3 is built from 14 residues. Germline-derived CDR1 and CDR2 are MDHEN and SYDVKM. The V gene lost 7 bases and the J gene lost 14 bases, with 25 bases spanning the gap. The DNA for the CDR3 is TGTGCCAGCATTGCCGCCAATGAAGGCCCCCGGCCGTATTTT. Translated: CASIAANEGPRPYF.

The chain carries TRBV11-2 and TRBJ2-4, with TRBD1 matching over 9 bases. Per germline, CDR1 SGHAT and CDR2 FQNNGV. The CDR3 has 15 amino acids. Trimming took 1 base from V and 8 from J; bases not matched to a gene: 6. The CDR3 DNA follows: TGTGCCAGCAGCTTAGGGTCGGGACAGGGTTACATTCAGTACTTC. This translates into CASSLGSGQGYIQYF.

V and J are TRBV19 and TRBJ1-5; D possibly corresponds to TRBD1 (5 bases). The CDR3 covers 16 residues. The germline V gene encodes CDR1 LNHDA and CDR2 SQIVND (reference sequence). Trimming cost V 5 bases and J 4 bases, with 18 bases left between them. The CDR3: CASSPSVGLANQPQHF. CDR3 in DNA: TGTGCCAGTAGTCCGAGTGTGGGGCTTGCGAATCAGCCCCAGCATTTT. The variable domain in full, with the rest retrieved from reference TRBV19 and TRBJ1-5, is DGGITQSPKYLFRKEGQNVTLSCEQNLNHDAMYWYRQDPGQGLRLIYYSQIVNDFQKGDIAEGYSVSREKKESFPLTVTSAQKNPTAFYLCASSPSVGLANQPQHFGDGTRLSIL.

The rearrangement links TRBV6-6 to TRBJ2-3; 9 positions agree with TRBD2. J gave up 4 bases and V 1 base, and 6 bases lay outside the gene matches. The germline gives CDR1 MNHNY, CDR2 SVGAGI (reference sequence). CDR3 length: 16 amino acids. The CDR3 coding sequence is TGTGCCAGCAGTTACTATAGCGGGAGCGGAGCAGATACGCAGTATTTT. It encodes CASSYYSGSGADTQYF.

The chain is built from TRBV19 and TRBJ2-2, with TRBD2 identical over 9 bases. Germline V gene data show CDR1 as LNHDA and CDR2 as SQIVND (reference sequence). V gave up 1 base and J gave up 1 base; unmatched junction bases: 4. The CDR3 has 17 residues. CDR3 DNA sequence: TGTGCCAGTAGTATAGGGCCAGCGGGGGGGAACACCGGGGAGCTGTTTTTT. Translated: CASSIGPAGGNTGELFF.

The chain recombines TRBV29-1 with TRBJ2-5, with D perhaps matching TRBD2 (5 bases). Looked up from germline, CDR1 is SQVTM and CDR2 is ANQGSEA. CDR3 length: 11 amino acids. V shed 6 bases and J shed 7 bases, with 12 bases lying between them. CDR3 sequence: CSVARGGTQYF. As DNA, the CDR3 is TGCAGCGTAGCCCGGGGTGGGACCCAGTACTTC.

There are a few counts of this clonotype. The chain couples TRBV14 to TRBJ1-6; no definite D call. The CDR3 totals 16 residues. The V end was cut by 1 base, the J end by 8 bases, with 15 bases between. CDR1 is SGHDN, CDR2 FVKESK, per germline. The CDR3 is CASSQGLRRAYSPLHF. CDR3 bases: TGTGCCAGCAGCCAAGGCCTACGGCGGGCCTATTCACCCCTCCACTTT.

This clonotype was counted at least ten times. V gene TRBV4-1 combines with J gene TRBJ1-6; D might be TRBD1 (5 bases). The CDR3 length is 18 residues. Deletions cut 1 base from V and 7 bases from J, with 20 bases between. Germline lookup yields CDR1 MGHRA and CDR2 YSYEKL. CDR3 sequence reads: CASSQGFQGRGTNSPLHF. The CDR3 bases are TGCGCCAGCAGCCAAGGTTTTCAGGGACGCGGGACCAATTCACCCCTCCACTTT.

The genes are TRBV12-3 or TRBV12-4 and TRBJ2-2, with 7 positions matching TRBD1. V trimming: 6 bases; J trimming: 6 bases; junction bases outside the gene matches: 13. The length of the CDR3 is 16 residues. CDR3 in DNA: TGTGCCAGCAGGGGACCGGGACAGAGGTCCGCCGGGGAGCTGTTTTTT. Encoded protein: CASRGPGQRSAGELFF.

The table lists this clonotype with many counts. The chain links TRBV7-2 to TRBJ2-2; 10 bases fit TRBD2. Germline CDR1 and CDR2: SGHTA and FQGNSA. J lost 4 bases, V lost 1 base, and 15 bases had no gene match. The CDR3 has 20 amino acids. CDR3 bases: TGTGCCAGCAGCTTAGGGCGGGTGAGGGGCAGCGGGAGGGGCACCGGGGAGCTGTTTTTT. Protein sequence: CASSLGRVRGSGRGTGELFF.

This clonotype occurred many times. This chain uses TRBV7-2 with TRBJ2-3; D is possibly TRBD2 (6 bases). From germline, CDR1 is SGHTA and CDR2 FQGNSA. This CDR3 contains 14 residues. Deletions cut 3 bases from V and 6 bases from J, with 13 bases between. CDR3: CASSLEGAEDTQYF. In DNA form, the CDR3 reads TGTGCCAGCAGCTTGGAGGGCGCTGAGGATACGCAGTATTTT.

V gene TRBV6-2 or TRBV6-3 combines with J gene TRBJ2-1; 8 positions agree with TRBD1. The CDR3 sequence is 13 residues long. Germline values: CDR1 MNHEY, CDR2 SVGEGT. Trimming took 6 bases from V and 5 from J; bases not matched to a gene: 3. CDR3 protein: CASRDRENNEQFF. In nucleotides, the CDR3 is TGTGCCAGCAGGGACAGGGAGAACAATGAGCAGTTCTTC.

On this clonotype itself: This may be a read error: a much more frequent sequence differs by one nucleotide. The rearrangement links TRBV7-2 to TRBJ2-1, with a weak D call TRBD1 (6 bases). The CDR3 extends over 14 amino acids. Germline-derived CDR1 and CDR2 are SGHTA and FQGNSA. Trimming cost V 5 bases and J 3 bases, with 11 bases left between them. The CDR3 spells CASSPQGNYNEQFF. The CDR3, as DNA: TGTGCCAGCAGCCCCCAGGGGAACTACAATGAGCAGTTCTTC. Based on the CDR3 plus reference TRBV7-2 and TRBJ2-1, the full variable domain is GAGVSQSPSNKVTEKGKDVELRCDPISGHTALYWYRQSLGQGLEFLIYFQGNSAPDKSGLPSDRFSAERTGGSVSTLTIQRTQQEDSAVYLCASSPQGNYNEQFFGPGTRLTVL.

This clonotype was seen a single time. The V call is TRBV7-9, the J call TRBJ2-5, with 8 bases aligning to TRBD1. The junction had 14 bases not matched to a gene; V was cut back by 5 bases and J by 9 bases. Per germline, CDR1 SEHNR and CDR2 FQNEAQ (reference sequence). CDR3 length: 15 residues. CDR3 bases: TGTGCCAGCAGCATAGGGACAGGACACGCAATGGCCCAGTACTTC. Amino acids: CASSIGTGHAMAQYF.

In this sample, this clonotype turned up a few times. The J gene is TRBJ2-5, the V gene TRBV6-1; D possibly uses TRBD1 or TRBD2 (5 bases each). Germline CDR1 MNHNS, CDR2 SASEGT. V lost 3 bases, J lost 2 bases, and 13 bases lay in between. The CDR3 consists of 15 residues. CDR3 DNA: TGTGCCAGCAGTGATAATCCGGGGCAGCAAGAGACCCAGTACTTC. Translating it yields CASSDNPGQQETQYF.

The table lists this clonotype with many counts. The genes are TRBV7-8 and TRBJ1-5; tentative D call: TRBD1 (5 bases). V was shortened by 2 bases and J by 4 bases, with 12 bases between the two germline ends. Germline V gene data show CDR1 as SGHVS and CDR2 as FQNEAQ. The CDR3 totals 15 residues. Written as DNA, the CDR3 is TGTGCCAGCAGCTTATTATCAGGGTTTAATCAGCCCCAGCATTTT. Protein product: CASSLLSGFNQPQHF. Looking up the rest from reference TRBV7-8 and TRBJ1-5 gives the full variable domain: GAGVSQSPRYKVAKRGQDVALRCDPISGHVSLFWYQQALGQGPEFLTYFQNEAQLDKSGLPSDRFFAERPEGSVSTLKIQRTQQEDSAVYLCASSLLSGFNQPQHFGDGTRLSIL.

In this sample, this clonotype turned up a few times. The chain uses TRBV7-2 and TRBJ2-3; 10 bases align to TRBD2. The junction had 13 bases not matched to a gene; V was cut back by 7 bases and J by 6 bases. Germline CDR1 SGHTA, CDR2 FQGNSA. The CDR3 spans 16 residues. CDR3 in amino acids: CASKLLAGISGDTQYF. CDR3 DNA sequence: TGTGCCAGCAAACTACTAGCGGGGATTTCAGGGGATACGCAGTATTTT.

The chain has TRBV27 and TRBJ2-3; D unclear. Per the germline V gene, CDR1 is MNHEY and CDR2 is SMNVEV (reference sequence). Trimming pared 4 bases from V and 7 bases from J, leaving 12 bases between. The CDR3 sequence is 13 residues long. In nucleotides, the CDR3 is TGTGCCAGCAGTTCCGGTATCACGAATACGCAGTATTTT. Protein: CASSSGITNTQYF.

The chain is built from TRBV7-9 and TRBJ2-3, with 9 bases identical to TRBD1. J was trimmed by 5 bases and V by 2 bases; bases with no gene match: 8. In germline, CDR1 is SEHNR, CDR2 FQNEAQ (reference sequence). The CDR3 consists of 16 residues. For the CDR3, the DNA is TGTGCCAGCAGCTTAAGTGTGGGACAGGGTGGAGATACGCAGTATTTT. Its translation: CASSLSVGQGGDTQYF.

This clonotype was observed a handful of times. CDR3 loop: CASRPRVQETQYF. CDR3 bases: TGTGCCAGCAGGCCTAGGGTGCAAGAGACCCAGTACTTC. The chain employs TRBV7-8 and TRBJ2-5, with D unresolved. CDR1 is SGHVS, CDR2 FQNEAQ, per germline. The CDR3 spans 13 residues. V was clipped by 6 bases and J by 2 bases, with 10 bases between them.

CDR3: CATSDPSGSSYNEQFF. The CDR3 DNA reads as TGTGCCACCAGTGACCCTAGCGGCTCCTCCTACAATGAGCAGTTCTTC. The chain joins TRBV24-1 to TRBJ2-1; 7 bases map to TRBD2. J was trimmed by 0 bases and V by 4 bases; bases with no gene match: 5. The V gene's germline CDR1 is KGHDR and CDR2 SFDVKD. The CDR3 loop spans 16 amino acids.

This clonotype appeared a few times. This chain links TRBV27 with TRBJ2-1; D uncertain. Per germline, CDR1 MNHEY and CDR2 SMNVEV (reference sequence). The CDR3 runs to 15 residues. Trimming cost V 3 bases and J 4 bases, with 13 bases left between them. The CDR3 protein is CASSFSPRVYNEQFF. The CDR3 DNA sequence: TGTGCCAGCAGTTTCTCCCCCCGGGTTTACAATGAGCAGTTCTTC.

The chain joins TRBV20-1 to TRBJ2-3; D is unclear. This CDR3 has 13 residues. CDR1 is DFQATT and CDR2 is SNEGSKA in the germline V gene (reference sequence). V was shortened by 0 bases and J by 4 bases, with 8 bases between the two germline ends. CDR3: CSARDYRSDTQYF. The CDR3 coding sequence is TGCAGTGCTAGAGATTATAGGTCAGATACGCAGTATTTT.

CDR3 residues: CASSLNPGQVITNYGYTF. CDR3 DNA sequence: TGCGCCAGCAGCTTGAACCCGGGACAGGTGATTACTAACTATGGCTACACCTTC. The rearrangement joins TRBV5-1 to TRBJ1-2, with TRBD1 matching over 8 bases. The CDR3 consists of 18 residues. Germline V gene sequence: CDR1 SGHRS, CDR2 YFSETQ. Trimming cost V 1 base and J 0 bases; bases outside gene matches: 11.

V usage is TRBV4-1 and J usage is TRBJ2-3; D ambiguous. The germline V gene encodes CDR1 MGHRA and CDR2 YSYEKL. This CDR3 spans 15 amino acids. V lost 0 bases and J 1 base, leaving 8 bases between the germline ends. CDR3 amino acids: CASSQEQSRTDTQYF. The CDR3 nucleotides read TGCGCCAGCAGCCAAGAGCAGAGTCGCACAGATACGCAGTATTTT.

The CDR3 region has the DNA TGTGCCAGTACCATCAAGGGGACAGCCTCATATAGCAATCAGCCCCAGCATTTT. Translation: CASTIKGTASYSNQPQHF. The chain employs TRBV19 and TRBJ1-5; TRBD1 agrees at 7 bases. Germline CDR1 reads LNHDA; CDR2 reads SQIVND (reference sequence). The CDR3 covers 18 residues. Trimming took 7 bases from V and 0 from J; bases not matched to a gene: 15.

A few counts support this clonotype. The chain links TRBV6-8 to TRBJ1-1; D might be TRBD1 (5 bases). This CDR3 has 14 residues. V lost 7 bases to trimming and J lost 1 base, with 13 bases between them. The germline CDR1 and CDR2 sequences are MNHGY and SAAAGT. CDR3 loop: CASISGTANTEAFF. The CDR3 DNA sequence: TGTGCCAGCATCAGCGGGACCGCGAACACTGAAGCTTTCTTT.

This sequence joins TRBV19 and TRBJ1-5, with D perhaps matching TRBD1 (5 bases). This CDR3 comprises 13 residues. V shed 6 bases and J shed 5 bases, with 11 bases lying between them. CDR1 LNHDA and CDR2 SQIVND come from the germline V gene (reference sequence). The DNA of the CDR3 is TGTGCCAGTAGACAACGGGGGGATCAGCCCCAGCATTTT. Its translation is CASRQRGDQPQHF.

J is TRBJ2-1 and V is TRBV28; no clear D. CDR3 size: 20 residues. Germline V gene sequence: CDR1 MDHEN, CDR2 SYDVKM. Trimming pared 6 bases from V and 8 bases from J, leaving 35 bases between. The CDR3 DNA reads TGTGCCAGCAGAGGCGCGTTTGGTTCTAGTGACGATAAAAGGGCCCATGAGCAGTTCTTC. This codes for CASRGAFGSSDDKRAHEQFF.